This T cell receptor (beta chain) is from a study of Ad26.COV2.S vaccination and SARS-CoV-2 variants. Trimming took 1 base from V and 4 from J, leaving 8 bases between them. The CDR3 consists of 13 residues. Germline loops: CDR1 LGHNA, CDR2 YNFKEQ. This sample's treatment: over 15 received Ad26.COV2.S at low or high dose, single or two shots; a few received placebo; per-sample allocation not given. Collection of the samples took place on day 63 after the first injection of vaccine or placebo. Sequencing used immunoSEQ multiplex PCR; TCRdb keeps in-frame clones, though not all of them. The data contain 400,000 to 450,000 clones, around 90% of them seen just once; the ten biggest clones take up approximately 12%.

The receptor comes from a person aged 18-65 years who received the Ad26.COV2.S COVID-19 vaccine or a placebo. The sample in question was peripheral blood, obtained in a trial of Ad26.COV2.S vaccine versus placebo. This chain links TRBV4-2 with TRBJ2-7, with no clear D. CDR3 in DNA: TGTGCCAGCAGCCAAGGCGGCATTTACGAGCAGTACTTC. Its protein product is CASSQGGIYEQYF.